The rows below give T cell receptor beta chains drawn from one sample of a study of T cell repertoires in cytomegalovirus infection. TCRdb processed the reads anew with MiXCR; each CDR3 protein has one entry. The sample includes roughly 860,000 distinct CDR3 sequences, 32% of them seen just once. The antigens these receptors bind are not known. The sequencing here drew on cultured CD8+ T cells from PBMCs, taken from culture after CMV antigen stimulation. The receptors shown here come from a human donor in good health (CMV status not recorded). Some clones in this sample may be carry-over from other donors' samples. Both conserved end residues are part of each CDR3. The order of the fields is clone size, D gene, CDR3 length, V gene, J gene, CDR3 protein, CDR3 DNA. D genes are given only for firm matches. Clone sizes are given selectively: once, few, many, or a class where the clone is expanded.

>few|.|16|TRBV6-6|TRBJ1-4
CASSYSRTHPNEKLFF
TGTGCCAGCAGTTACTCGAGGACCCACCCAAATGAAAAACTGTTTTTT
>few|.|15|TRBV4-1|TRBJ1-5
CASNFDSNSNQPQHF
TGCGCCAGCAACTTCGACAGCAATAGCAATCAGCCCCAGCATTTT
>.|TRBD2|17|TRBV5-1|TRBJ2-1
CASSWRPSGVTMTEQFF
TGCGCCAGCAGCTGGAGGCCTAGCGGGGTTACAATGACTGAGCAGTTCTTC
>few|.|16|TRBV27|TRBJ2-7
CASSLFGWQVGREQYF
TGTGCCAGCAGTTTATTCGGTTGGCAGGTCGGCAGGGAGCAGTACTTC
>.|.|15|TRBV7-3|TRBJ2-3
CASSLGRAGTDTQYF
TGTGCCAGCAGCTTAGGACGCGCTGGCACAGATACGCAGTATTTT
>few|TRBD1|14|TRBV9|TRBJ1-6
CASSAGQGYSPLHF
TGTGCCAGCAGCGCGGGACAGGGTTATTCACCCCTCCACTTT
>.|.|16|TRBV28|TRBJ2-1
CASSSQRQTIYNEQFF
TGTGCCAGCAGTTCCCAAAGACAGACCATATACAATGAGCAGTTCTTC
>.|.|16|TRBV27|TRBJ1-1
CASSSTVYVTATEAFF
TGTGCCAGCAGTTCGACAGTCTACGTAACAGCCACTGAAGCTTTCTTT
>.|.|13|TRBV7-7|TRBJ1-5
CASSHGVGQSQHF
TGTGCTAGCAGCCATGGTGTGGGTCAGTCCCAGCATTTT
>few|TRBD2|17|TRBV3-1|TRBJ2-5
CASSQASGGPGEETQYF
TGTGCCAGCAGCCAAGCTAGCGGGGGTCCCGGAGAAGAGACCCAGTACTTC
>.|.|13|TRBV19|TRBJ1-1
CASSMLKNTEAFF
TGTGCCAGTAGTATGCTAAAGAACACTGAAGCTTTCTTT
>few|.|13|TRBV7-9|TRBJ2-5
CASSLGWQETQYF
TGTGCCAGCTCCCTGGGGTGGCAAGAGACCCAGTACTTC
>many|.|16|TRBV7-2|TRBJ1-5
CASSPTGSGSNQPQHF
TGTGCCAGCAGCCCTACCGGGTCGGGTAGCAATCAGCCCCAGCATTTT
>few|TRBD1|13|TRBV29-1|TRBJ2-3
CSVLQGRADTQYF
TGCAGCGTTCTACAGGGGCGGGCAGATACGCAGTATTTT
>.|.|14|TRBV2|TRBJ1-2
CASSEAGRDYGYTF
TGTGCCAGCAGTGAAGCGGGCCGGGACTATGGCTACACCTTC
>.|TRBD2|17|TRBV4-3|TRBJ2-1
CASSQDRGGGAYNEQFF
TGCGCCAGCAGCCAAGACCGTGGGGGGGGGGCCTACAATGAGCAGTTCTTC
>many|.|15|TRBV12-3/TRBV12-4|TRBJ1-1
CASSLDGVGNTEAFF
TGTGCCAGCAGTTTAGATGGGGTTGGAAACACTGAAGCTTTCTTT
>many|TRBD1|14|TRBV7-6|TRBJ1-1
CASSQNDRGTEAFF
TGTGCCAGCAGCCAAAATGACAGGGGCACTGAAGCTTTCTTT
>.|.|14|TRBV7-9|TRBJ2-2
CASSLAINPGELFF
TGTGCCAGCAGCTTAGCGATAAATCCCGGGGAGCTGTTTTTT
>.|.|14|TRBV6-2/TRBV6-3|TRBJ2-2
CASSYGLGSGELFF
TGTGCCAGCAGTTACGGGTTGGGATCCGGGGAGCTGTTTTTT
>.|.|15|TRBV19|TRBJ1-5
CASSIDDAGNQPQHF
TGTGCCAGTAGTATAGATGACGCCGGCAATCAGCCCCAGCATTTT
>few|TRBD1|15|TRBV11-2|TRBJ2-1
CASSPGQGPIDEQFF
TGTGCCAGCAGCCCCGGACAGGGGCCCATCGATGAGCAGTTCTTC
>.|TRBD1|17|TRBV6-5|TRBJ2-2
CASRRYPGQGAIGELFF
TGTGCCAGCAGGCGATATCCGGGACAGGGGGCAATCGGGGAGCTGTTTTTT
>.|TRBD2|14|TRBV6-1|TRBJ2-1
CASSDTIGRVNQFF
TGTGCCAGCAGTGACACCATCGGGAGGGTGAACCAGTTCTTC
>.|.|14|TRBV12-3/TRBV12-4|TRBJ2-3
CASSLRGTADTQYF
TGTGCCAGCAGTTTGCGAGGGACGGCAGATACGCAGTATTTT
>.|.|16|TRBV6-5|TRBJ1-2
CASSSFEGAANYGYTF
TGTGCCAGCAGCTCTTTCGAGGGCGCAGCTAACTATGGCTACACCTTC
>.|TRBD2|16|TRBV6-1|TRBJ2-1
CASSFGLALPYNEQFF
TGTGCCAGCAGTTTCGGACTAGCTCTACCCTACAATGAGCAGTTCTTC
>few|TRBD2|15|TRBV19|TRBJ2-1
CASSKRGDYYNEQFF
TGTGCCAGTAGTAAGCGGGGGGACTACTACAATGAGCAGTTCTTC
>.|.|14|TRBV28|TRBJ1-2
CASRDGPPGDGYTF
TGTGCCAGCAGGGACGGGCCCCCCGGTGATGGCTACACCTTC
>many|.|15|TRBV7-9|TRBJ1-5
CASSLGTPINQPQHF
TGTGCCAGCAGCTTGGGGACGCCGATCAATCAGCCCCAGCATTTT
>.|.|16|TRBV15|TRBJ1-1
CATSRGDSGVNTEAFF
TGTGCCACCAGCAGAGGTGATTCAGGGGTGAACACTGAAGCTTTCTTT
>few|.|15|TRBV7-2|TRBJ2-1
CASSSTVGVYNEQFF
TGTGCCAGCAGCTCCACCGTGGGGGTCTACAATGAGCAGTTCTTC
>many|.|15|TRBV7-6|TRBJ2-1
CASSLGWGANNEQFF
TGTGCCAGCAGCTTAGGGTGGGGCGCCAACAATGAGCAGTTCTTC
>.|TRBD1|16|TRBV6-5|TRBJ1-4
CASSSETGGGREKLFF
TGTGCCAGCAGTTCAGAGACAGGGGGAGGAAGGGAAAAACTGTTTTTT
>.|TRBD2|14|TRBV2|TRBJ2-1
CASKVAGTYNEQFF
TGTGCCAGCAAAGTAGCGGGGACCTACAATGAGCAGTTCTTC
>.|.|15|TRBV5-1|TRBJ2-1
CASSLNRVGYNEQFF
TGCGCCAGCAGCTTGAACCGGGTTGGGTACAATGAGCAGTTCTTC
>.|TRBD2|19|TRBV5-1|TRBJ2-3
CASSSSQWKTSGATDTQYF
TGCGCCAGCAGCTCGTCGCAGTGGAAAACTAGCGGGGCTACAGATACGCAGTATTTT
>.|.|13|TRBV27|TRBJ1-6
CASGYSYNSPLHF
TGTGCCAGTGGGTACTCCTATAATTCACCCCTCCACTTT
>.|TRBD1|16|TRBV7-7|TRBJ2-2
CASSLGMTGGTGELFF
TGTGCTAGCAGCTTGGGAATGACAGGGGGCACCGGGGAGCTGTTTTTT
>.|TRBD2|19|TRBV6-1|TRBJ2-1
CASSEGRGGPLNIYNEQFF
TGTGCCAGCAGTGAAGGTCGGGGGGGACCCCTGAATATCTACAATGAGCAGTTCTTC
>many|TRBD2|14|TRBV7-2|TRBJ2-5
CASTLAGRQETQYF
TGTGCCAGCACCCTAGCCGGGAGGCAAGAGACCCAGTACTTC
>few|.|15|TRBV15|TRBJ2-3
CATSSLGDWGDTQYF
TGTGCCACCAGCTCCCTGGGTGACTGGGGGGATACGCAGTATTTT
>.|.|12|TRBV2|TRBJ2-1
CASSDGSPSRFF
TGTGCCAGCAGTGACGGTTCCCCCTCGCGGTTCTTC
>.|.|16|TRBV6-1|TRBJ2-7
CASSELTGTFVYEQYF
TGTGCCAGCAGTGAACTGACCGGGACGTTTGTCTACGAGCAGTACTTC
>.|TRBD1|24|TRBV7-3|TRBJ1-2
CATASPGVVPGQGKRVRQNYGYTF
TGTGCCACCGCATCTCCCGGCGTGGTTCCGGGACAGGGGAAGCGGGTTAGGCAAAACTATGGCTACACCTTC
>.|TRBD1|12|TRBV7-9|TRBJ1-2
CASSLTGVGYTF
TGTGCCAGCAGCCTGACAGGGGTTGGCTACACCTTC
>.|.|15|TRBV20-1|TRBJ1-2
CSAIVGRNILSGYTF
TGCAGTGCTATAGTCGGACGGAACATTTTAAGTGGCTACACCTTC
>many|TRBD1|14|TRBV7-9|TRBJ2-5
CASSPRDREETQYF
TGTGCCAGCAGCCCGCGGGACAGGGAAGAGACCCAGTACTTC
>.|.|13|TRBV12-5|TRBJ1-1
CASGSPGGLGAFF
TGTGCTAGTGGTTCCCCGGGAGGGTTGGGTGCTTTCTTT
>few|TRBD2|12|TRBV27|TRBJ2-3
CASSFGGVTQYF
TGTGCCAGCAGCTTCGGGGGGGTCACGCAGTATTTT
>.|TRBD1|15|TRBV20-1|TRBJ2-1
CSAPTGGTGWDEQFF
TGCAGTGCTCCGACAGGGGGCACGGGTTGGGATGAGCAGTTCTTC
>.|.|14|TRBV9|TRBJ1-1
CASSAGTRHTEAFF
TGTGCCAGCAGCGCGGGGACACGGCACACTGAAGCTTTCTTT
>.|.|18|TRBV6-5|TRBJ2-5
CASSYPAGRGGGRKTQYF
TGTGCCAGCAGTTACCCGGCGGGAAGGGGTGGTGGCAGGAAGACCCAGTACTTC
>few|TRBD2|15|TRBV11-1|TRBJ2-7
CASSLETSGAYEQYF
TGTGCCAGCAGCTTAGAGACTAGCGGGGCCTACGAGCAGTACTTC